What follows is one T cell receptor beta chain and its context. The table came from immunoSEQ multiplex PCR; TCRdb's copy has only in-frame clones and leaves some out. The table records around 150,000 clones, around nine tenths of them present only once. Germline V gene sequence: CDR1 DFQATT, CDR2 SNEGSKA (reference sequence). This CDR3 is built from 11 residues. Trimming stripped 2 bases from V and 7 bases from J, with 9 bases between. The data are from a study of cytotoxic CD8 clonotypes in ibrutinib-treated CLL. The source is a human donor with chronic lymphocytic leukemia. V and J are TRBV20-1 and TRBJ2-7; D is possibly TRBD2 (6 bases). Here the sequenced sample was PBMCs, taken at disease progression, from a patient treated with ibrutinib. CDR3 region: CSARPGGEQYF. The DNA of the CDR3 is TGCAGTGCTAGACCCGGGGGAGAGCAGTACTTC.